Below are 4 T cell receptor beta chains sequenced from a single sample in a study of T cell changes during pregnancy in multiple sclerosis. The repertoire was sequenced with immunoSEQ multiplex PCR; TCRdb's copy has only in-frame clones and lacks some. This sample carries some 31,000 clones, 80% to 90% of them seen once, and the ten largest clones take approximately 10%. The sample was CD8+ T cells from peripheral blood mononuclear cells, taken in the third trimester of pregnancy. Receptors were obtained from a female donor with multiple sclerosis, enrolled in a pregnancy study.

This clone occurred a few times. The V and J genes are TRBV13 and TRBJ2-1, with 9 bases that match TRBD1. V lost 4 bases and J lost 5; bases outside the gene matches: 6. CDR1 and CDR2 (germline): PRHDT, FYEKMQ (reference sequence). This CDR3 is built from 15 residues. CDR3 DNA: TGTGCCAGCAGCTATGGACAGGGGAAACACAATGAGCAGTTCTTC. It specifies CASSYGQGKHNEQFF.

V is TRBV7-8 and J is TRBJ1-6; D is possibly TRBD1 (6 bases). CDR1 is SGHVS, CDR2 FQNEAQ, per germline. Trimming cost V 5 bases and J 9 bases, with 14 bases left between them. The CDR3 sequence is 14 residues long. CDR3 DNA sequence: TGTGCCAGCAGCCACCGGGACATCGGTTCACCCCTCCACTTT. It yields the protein CASSHRDIGSPLHF.

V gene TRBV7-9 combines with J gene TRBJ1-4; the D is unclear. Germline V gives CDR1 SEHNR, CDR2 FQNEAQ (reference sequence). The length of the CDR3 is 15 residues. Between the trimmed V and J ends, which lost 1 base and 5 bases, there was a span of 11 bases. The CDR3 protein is CASSLGAGGNEKLFF. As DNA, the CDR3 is TGTGCCAGCAGCTTAGGAGCAGGAGGGAATGAAAAACTGTTTTTT.

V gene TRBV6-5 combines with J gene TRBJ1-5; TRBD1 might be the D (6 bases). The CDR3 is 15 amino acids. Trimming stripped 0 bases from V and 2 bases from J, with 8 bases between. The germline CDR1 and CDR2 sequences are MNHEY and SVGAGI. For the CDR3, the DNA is TGTGCCAGCAGTTACTCCGCAGGGGGCAATCAGCCCCAGCATTTT. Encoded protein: CASSYSAGGNQPQHF.